One and the same sample provided the 20 T cell receptor beta chains below, sequenced in a study of human T cells and chemical hapten exposure. TCRdb ran MiXCR on the RACE reads and lists one entry per CDR3 protein. This sample carries 89,000 or so distinct CDR3 sequences, approximately 9% of them seen once, and the ten largest clones take 2.5% to 3%. Time point in this sample: pre-sensitization, week 0. Specified treatment: therapeutic diphenylcyclopropenone sensitization with weekly scalp DPC. Sequenced material: whole blood, taken in connection with sensitization to the hapten diphenylcyclopropenone (DPC). These receptors were taken from a man aged 40-50 years with alopecia areata. Some clones in this sample may be carry-over from other donors' samples.

The J gene is TRBJ1-1, the V gene TRBV7-2, with D perhaps TRBD1 (5 bases). Germline assignment: CDR1 SGHTA and CDR2 FQGNSA. The CDR3 spans 14 residues. V gave up 8 bases and J gave up 0 bases, with 13 bases separating them. The CDR3 spells CASCRDLMNTEAFF. In nucleotides, the CDR3 is TGTGCCAGCTGCCGGGACCTAATGAACACTGAAGCTTTCTTT.

This chain uses TRBV6-2 or TRBV6-3 with TRBJ2-1; D is undetermined. Germline CDR1 and CDR2: MNHEY and SVGEGT. Trimming removed 7 bases at V and 7 bases at J, with 8 bases between. The CDR3 has 11 residues. CDR3 protein: CASKEGNEQFF. The CDR3 nucleotides are TGTGCCAGCAAAGAAGGGAATGAGCAGTTCTTC.

This clonotype has more than one count but fewer than ten. The chain couples TRBV5-1 to TRBJ2-3; a weak D match, TRBD2 (5 bases). The germline V and J ends were trimmed by 5 bases and 1 base, with 8 bases remaining between them. The germline CDR1 and CDR2 sequences are SGHRS and YFSETQ. The CDR3 is 13 residues long. The CDR3 region has the DNA TGCGCCAGCAGACTAGACGGCACAGATACGCAGTATTTT. It specifies CASRLDGTDTQYF.

At least ten counts were recorded for this clonotype. V usage is TRBV4-1 and J usage is TRBJ1-2; a possible D gene is TRBD1 (6 bases). The CDR3 has 15 residues. CDR1 MGHRA and CDR2 YSYEKL come from the germline V gene. Between the trimmed V and J ends, which lost 1 base and 0 bases, there was a span of 9 bases. The CDR3: CASSQVQGANYGYTF. CDR3 bases: TGCGCCAGCAGCCAAGTACAGGGAGCTAACTATGGCTACACCTTC.

In its sample, this clonotype was seen many times. The chain has TRBV12-3 or TRBV12-4 and TRBJ2-1, with D uncertain. Trimming pared 3 bases from V and 5 bases from J, leaving 11 bases between. This CDR3 has 14 residues. The CDR3 DNA is TGTGCCAGCAGTTTCGCTGGGTACGACAATGAGCAGTTCTTC. Translating gives CASSFAGYDNEQFF.

The rearrangement joins TRBV7-8 to TRBJ2-1; D not resolved. This CDR3 has 14 amino acids. Germline V gene data show CDR1 as SGHVS and CDR2 as FQNEAQ. Between the trimmed V and J ends, which lost 6 bases and 1 base, there was a span of 10 bases. CDR3 loop: CASSFDTSYNEQFF. CDR3 DNA sequence: TGTGCCAGCAGTTTCGATACTTCCTACAATGAGCAGTTCTTC.

Many counts were recorded for this clonotype. DNA for the CDR3: TGCAGTGTTCGAGCTGAGAGCTCTGGAAACACCATATATTTT. Protein product: CSVRAESSGNTIYF. The chain couples TRBV20-1 to TRBJ1-3; D unclear. Looked up from germline, CDR1 is DFQATT and CDR2 is SNEGSKA (reference sequence). With 7 bases removed from V and 0 bases from J, the gap between germline ends came to 13 bases. The CDR3 runs to 14 residues.

This clonotype came up many times. The chain uses TRBV7-8 and TRBJ2-3; D perhaps matches TRBD1 (6 bases). Trimming cost V 4 bases and J 0 bases, with 11 bases left between them. CDR3 size: 15 residues. Germline V lookup: CDR1 SGHVS, CDR2 FQNEAQ. The CDR3 reads CASSSRTASTDTQYF. The DNA for the CDR3 is TGTGCCAGCAGCTCCCGGACAGCCAGCACAGATACGCAGTATTTT.

This clonotype was recorded a few times. The chain links TRBV19 to TRBJ2-3; 11 bases are a match to TRBD2. V shed 5 bases and J 4 bases; nucleotides not matched to a gene: 8. Germline V CDR1 and CDR2: LNHDA, SQIVND (reference sequence). The CDR3 contains 16 residues. The CDR3 here is CASSEGLAGGADTQYF. CDR3 nucleotides: TGTGCCAGTAGTGAAGGGCTAGCGGGAGGAGCAGATACGCAGTATTTT.

The sample holds many counts of this clonotype. V is TRBV7-9 and J is TRBJ1-1; 9 bases are shared with TRBD1. The length of the CDR3 is 13 residues. Unmatched junction bases numbered 0, after V lost 3 bases and J lost 4 bases. CDR1 is SEHNR and CDR2 is FQNEAQ in the germline V gene (reference sequence). The CDR3 DNA is TGTGCCAGCAGCTTGGGACAGGGCACTGAAGCTTTCTTT. Translation: CASSLGQGTEAFF.

This clonotype was recorded a few times. This chain links TRBV6-1 with TRBJ2-7, with D possibly matching TRBD2 (6 bases). The CDR3 is 14 amino acids. Germline loops: CDR1 MNHNS, CDR2 SASEGT. V lost 8 bases and J lost 6, with 20 bases in between. CDR3 sequence reads: CASPQGGQGGEQYF. The CDR3, as DNA: TGTGCCAGCCCCCAAGGCGGCCAGGGAGGCGAGCAGTACTTC.

The genes are TRBV2 and TRBJ1-1, with 8 bases matching TRBD1. Germline V gene lookup returns CDR1 SNHLY and CDR2 FYNNEI. CDR3 size: 13 residues. V lost 0 bases to trimming and J lost 10 bases; unmatched junction nucleotides: 4. The CDR3 DNA follows: TGTGCCAGCAGTGAAGCGAAGGGGACAGGAGCTTTCTTT. It codes for CASSEAKGTGAFF.

The chain has TRBV10-3 and TRBJ2-1; no definite D call. The CDR3 sequence is 14 residues long. V was shortened by 5 bases and J by 0 bases, with 8 bases between the two germline ends. The germline CDR1 and CDR2 sequences are ENHRY and SYGVKD. The CDR3 DNA reads as TGTGCCATCAGTTCACTTACCTCCTACAATGAGCAGTTCTTC. This gives the protein CAISSLTSYNEQFF.

This clonotype has ten or more counts. V and J are TRBV12-3 or TRBV12-4 and TRBJ1-1; TRBD1 might be the D (5 bases). Trimming pared 8 bases from V and 7 bases from J, leaving 8 bases between. This CDR3 contains 10 residues. The CDR3 loop reads CASGTVEAFF. Written as DNA, the CDR3 is TGTGCCAGCGGGACGGTTGAAGCTTTCTTT.

The chain combines TRBV12-3 or TRBV12-4 with TRBJ2-7; 9 positions agree with TRBD1. The CDR3 has 14 residues. Trimming at V came to 7 bases and at J to 4 bases, leaving 8 bases not matched to a gene. The CDR3 region is CASTLTGGGYEQYF. As DNA, the CDR3 is TGTGCCAGCACCCTTACAGGGGGCGGTTACGAGCAGTACTTC.

This clonotype was picked up many times. The genes are TRBV6-1 and TRBJ2-5; 8 bases match TRBD1. V lost 4 bases to trimming and J lost 5 bases; unmatched junction nucleotides: 9. Germline loops: CDR1 MNHNS, CDR2 SASEGT. There are 15 residues in the CDR3. CDR3 coding DNA: TGTGCCAGCAGTGCTCACAGGGGGGCTAAGGAGACCCAGTACTTC. It translates to CASSAHRGAKETQYF.

The chain carries TRBV4-2 and TRBJ2-3, with 7 bases that match TRBD1. From germline, CDR1 is LGHNA and CDR2 YNFKEQ. This CDR3 contains 15 residues. After removal of 5 bases from V and 0 bases from J, the junction contained 5 bases not matched to a gene. The DNA of the CDR3 is TGTGCCAGCAGCGAGACAGGGTCTAGCACAGATACGCAGTATTTT. Translation: CASSETGSSTDTQYF.

This clonotype was observed at least ten times. This chain uses TRBV6-5 with TRBJ2-7; no clear D gene. V was clipped by 6 bases and J by 4 bases, with 19 bases between them. The CDR3 extends over 15 amino acids. Germline CDR1 and CDR2: MNHEY and SVGAGI. CDR3 region: CASRMGFSSSYEQYV. CDR3 in DNA: TGTGCCAGCAGGATGGGGTTTTCCTCAAGTTACGAGCAGTACGTC.

This clonotype showed up many times. V usage is TRBV20-1 and J usage is TRBJ2-3; TRBD1 matches at 10 bases. The CDR3 is made up of 16 amino acids. The trim removed 1 base at V and 1 base at J, leaving 5 bases unmatched. The V gene's germline CDR1 is DFQATT and CDR2 SNEGSKA (reference sequence). The CDR3 nucleotides read TGCAGTGCTAGAGGAACCGGGACAGGGGGCACAGATACGCAGTATTTT. This translates into CSARGTGTGGTDTQYF.

This chain uses TRBV7-8 with TRBJ2-7, with 9 bases that match TRBD2. The germline CDR1 and CDR2 sequences are SGHVS and FQNEAQ. With V trimmed by 5 bases and J by 5 bases, 10 bases remained unmatched. This CDR3 is built from 15 residues. The CDR3 DNA reads as TGTGCCAGCAGCCATAGCGGGAGTAAGGCCCACGAGCAGTACTTC. This encodes CASSHSGSKAHEQYF. Full variable domain (missing parts from reference TRBV7-8 and TRBJ2-7): GAGVSQSPRYKVAKRGQDVALRCDPISGHVSLFWYQQALGQGPEFLTYFQNEAQLDKSGLPSDRFFAERPEGSVSTLKIQRTQQEDSAVYLCASSHSGSKAHEQYFGPGTRLTVT.